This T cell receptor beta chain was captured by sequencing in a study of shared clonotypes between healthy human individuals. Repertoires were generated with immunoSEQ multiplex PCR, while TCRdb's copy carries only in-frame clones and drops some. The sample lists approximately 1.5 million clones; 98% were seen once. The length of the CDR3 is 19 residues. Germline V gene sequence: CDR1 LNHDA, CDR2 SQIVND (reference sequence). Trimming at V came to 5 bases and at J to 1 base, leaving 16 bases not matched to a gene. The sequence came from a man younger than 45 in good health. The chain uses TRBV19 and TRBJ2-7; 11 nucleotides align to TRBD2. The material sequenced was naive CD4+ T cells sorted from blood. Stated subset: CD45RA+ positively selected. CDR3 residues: CASSFRQSLLAGGSYEQYF. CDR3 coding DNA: TGTGCCAGTAGTTTCCGCCAAAGCCTTCTAGCGGGAGGTTCCTACGAGCAGTACTTC. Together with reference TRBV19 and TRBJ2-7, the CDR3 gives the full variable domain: DGGITQSPKYLFRKEGQNVTLSCEQNLNHDAMYWYRQDPGQGLRLIYYSQIVNDFQKGDIAEGYSVSREKKESFPLTVTSAQKNPTAFYLCASSFRQSLLAGGSYEQYFGPGTRLTVT.